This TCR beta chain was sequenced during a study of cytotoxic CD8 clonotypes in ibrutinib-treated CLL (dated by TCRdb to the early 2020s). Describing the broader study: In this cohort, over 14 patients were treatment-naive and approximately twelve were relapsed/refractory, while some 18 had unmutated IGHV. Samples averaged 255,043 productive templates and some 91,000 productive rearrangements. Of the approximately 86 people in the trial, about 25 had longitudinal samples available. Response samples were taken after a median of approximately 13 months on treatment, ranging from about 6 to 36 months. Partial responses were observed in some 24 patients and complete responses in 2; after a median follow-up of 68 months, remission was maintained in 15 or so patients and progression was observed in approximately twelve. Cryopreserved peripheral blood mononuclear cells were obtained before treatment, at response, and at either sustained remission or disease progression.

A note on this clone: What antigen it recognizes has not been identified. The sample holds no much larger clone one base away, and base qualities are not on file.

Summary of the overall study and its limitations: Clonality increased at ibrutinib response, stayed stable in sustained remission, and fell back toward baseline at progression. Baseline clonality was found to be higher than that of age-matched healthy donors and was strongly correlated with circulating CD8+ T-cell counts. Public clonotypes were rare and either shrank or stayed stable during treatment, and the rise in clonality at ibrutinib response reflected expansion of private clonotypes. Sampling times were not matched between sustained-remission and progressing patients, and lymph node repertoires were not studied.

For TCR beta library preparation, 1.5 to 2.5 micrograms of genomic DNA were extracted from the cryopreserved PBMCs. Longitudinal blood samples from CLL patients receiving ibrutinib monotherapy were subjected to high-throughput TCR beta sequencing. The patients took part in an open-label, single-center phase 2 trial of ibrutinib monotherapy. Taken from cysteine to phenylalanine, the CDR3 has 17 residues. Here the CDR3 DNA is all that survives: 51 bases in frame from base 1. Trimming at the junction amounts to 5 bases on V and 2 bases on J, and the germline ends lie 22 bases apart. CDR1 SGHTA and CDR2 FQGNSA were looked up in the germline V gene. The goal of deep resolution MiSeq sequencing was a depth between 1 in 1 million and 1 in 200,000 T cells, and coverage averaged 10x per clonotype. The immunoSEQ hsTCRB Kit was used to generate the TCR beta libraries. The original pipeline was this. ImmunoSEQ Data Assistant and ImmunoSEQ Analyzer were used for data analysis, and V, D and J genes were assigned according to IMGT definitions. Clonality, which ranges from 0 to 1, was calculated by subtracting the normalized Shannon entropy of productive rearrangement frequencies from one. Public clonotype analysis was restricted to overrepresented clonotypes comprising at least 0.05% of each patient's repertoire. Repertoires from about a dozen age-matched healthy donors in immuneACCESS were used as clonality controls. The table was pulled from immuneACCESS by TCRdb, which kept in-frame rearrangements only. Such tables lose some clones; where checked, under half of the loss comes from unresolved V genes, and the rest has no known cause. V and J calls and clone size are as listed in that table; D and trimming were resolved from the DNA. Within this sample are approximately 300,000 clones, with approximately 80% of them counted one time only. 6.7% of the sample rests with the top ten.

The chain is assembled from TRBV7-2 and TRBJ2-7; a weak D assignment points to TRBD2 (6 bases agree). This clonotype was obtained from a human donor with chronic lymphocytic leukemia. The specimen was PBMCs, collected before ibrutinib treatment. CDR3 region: CASSTRNLGRGTYEQYF. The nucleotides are TGTGCCAGCAGCACCCGAAACCTCGGGAGAGGGACCTACGAGCAGTACTTC.